In its sample, the clone carrying this TCR beta chain was seen a few times. Its cognate antigen is unknown. This record comes from a study of identical twins. Study-wide points: Cord blood's abundant beta clonotypes had fewer insertions, unlike memory repertoires. Conclusions relied on cross-sectional statistical analysis, not following the same donors. For zero-insertion analyses, partial confounding could come from invariant MAIT and iNKT cells.

Through template switching, a universal primer site was introduced, and the cDNA contained unique molecular identifiers. TCRdb re-analysed the 5' RACE reads in MiXCR, keeping a single row per CDR3 protein. The sample lists about 690,000 distinct CDR3 sequences; over 5% were seen once. Between the trimmed V and J ends, which lost 2 bases and 3 bases, there was a span of 11 bases. Looked up from germline, CDR1 is DFQATT and CDR2 is SNEGSKA (reference sequence). This CDR3 region has 13 residues. The source of this sequence is a young man in good health. The specimen sequenced was naive T cells sorted from blood. The chain uses TRBV20-1 and TRBJ2-7; D might be TRBD1 (5 bases). The chain's CDR3 is CSARQGVLYEQYF. CDR3 nucleotides: TGCAGTGCTAGACAGGGCGTCCTCTACGAGCAGTACTTC.